What follows is one TCR beta chain and its context. Methods used by the authors: Amplifying reference gene primers gave estimates of nucleated cell counts. The repertoire was sequenced with immunoSEQ multiplex PCR; TCRdb's copy has only in-frame clones and lacks some. The DNA gave D and trimming, while V, J and clone size come from that table. The sample lists approximately 300,000 clones, 80% to 90% occurring once. These data are taken from a study of blood T cell repertoires in COVID-19. Turning to the study itself: From the United States, Italy and Spain came samples of acute and convalescent COVID-19. The analysed material was cDNA or gDNA that came from T cells, B-cell-depleted T cells, or PBMCs.

Seattle researchers signed up patients amid active infection and tracked them longitudinally. The CDR3 is made up of 14 amino acids. Per germline, CDR1 DFQATT and CDR2 SNEGSKA (reference sequence). V was shortened by 3 bases and J by 6 bases, with 17 bases between the two germline ends. The specimen was peripheral blood. This clonotype originated in a woman between 45 and 60 years old with COVID-19, enrolled during active disease. V usage is TRBV20-1 and J usage is TRBJ2-5; D not resolved. As DNA, the CDR3 is TGCAGTGCTAGTAGAGGTCCGAATGGAAAGACCCAGTACTTC. Translated: CSASRGPNGKTQYF.